What follows are 21 T cell receptor beta chains derived from one specimen sequenced in a study of T-cell memory formation after mild COVID-19. Via MiXCR, TCRdb re-called the 5' RACE reads, giving one row per CDR3 protein. This table holds about 470,000 distinct CDR3 sequences, over 15% found once. Source material: PBMCs or a T cell subset sorted from them (not recorded which). These receptors originate from an adult woman who had mild COVID-19 (a few samples of this study predate the infection). Cell type and time point are not known.

This clonotype was recorded at least ten times. The rearrangement links TRBV5-6 to TRBJ1-1; D unclear. Trimming shortened V by 2 bases and J by 8 bases, and 10 bases separated the two germline ends. The CDR3 sequence is 12 residues long. Germline lookup yields CDR1 SGHDT and CDR2 YYEEEE. The CDR3 protein is CASSFDTEEAFF. CDR3 bases: TGTGCCAGCAGCTTTGATACAGAAGAAGCTTTCTTT.

This clonotype was picked up a small number of times. The chain combines TRBV12-3 or TRBV12-4 with TRBJ1-2; D uncertain. The CDR3 sequence is 13 residues long. Trimming removed 6 bases from V and 4 bases from J, with 12 bases in between. CDR3 loop: CASRAGTRYGYTF. The CDR3 nucleotides read TGTGCCAGCAGAGCCGGAACTCGCTATGGCTACACCTTC.

This clonotype was seen a handful of times. A much larger clone is a single base away; this may be a read error. The V and J genes are TRBV11-2 and TRBJ2-3; D remains ambiguous. The CDR3 extends over 12 amino acids. The V gene lost 7 bases and the J gene lost 0 bases, with 5 bases spanning the gap. CDR1 is SGHAT and CDR2 is FQNNGV in the germline V gene. CDR3: CASISSTDTQYF. DNA of the CDR3: TGTGCCAGCATCTCTAGCACAGATACGCAGTATTTT.

This clonotype was observed at least ten times. The chain recombines TRBV7-3 with TRBJ2-1; TRBD2 aligns across 11 bases. CDR3 length: 15 amino acids. With 2 bases clipped from V and 6 bases from J, the junction kept 3 bases outside the gene matches. The germline CDR1 and CDR2 sequences are SGHTA and FQGTGA. The DNA for the CDR3 is TGTGCCAGCAGCTTAGGACTAGCGGGCCTCAATGAGCAGTTCTTC. Protein: CASSLGLAGLNEQFF.

The chain combines TRBV24-1 with TRBJ2-5; TRBD2 matches at 14 bases. V trimming: 4 bases; J trimming: 2 bases; junction bases outside the gene matches: 8. Germline-derived CDR1 and CDR2 are KGHDR and SFDVKD. The CDR3 is made up of 18 amino acids. The CDR3 nucleotides read TGTGCCACCAGTGAACCCAGGGGACTAGCGGGGGCGCAAGAGACCCAGTACTTC. Translating gives CATSEPRGLAGAQETQYF.

This clonotype was detected only a few times. The V call is TRBV7-9, the J call TRBJ1-2, with D unclear. CDR1 and CDR2 (germline): SEHNR, FQNEAQ (reference sequence). Trimming shortened V by 0 bases and J by 5 bases, and 13 bases separated the two germline ends. This CDR3 comprises 15 residues. The CDR3 loop is CASSLASAGVYGYTF. DNA for the CDR3: TGTGCCAGCAGCTTAGCTTCGGCCGGGGTTTATGGCTACACCTTC.

This chain links TRBV6-1 with TRBJ2-6; tentative D call: TRBD1 (6 bases). Per germline, CDR1 MNHNS and CDR2 SASEGT. Trimming shortened V by 6 bases and J by 0 bases, and 9 bases separated the two germline ends. The CDR3 is 15 residues long. CDR3 residues: CASSTGPSGANVLTF. DNA of the CDR3: TGTGCCAGCAGCACAGGGCCCTCTGGGGCCAACGTCCTGACTTTC.

The chain combines TRBV5-1 with TRBJ2-3; a possible D gene is TRBD2 (6 bases). CDR1 and CDR2 from the germline V gene are SGHRS and YFSETQ. Trimming removed 2 bases from V and 5 bases from J, with 15 bases in between. The CDR3 runs to 15 residues. The CDR3 sequence: CASSLGDFLGDTQYF. The DNA of the CDR3 is TGCGCCAGCAGCTTAGGGGACTTCCTTGGAGATACGCAGTATTTT.

This clonotype was seen once. CDR3 nucleotides: TGTGCCAGCAGCCAAGGGGCAACGGGCAATGAGCAGTTCTTC. Translated, it gives CASSQGATGNEQFF. The chain links TRBV4-2 to TRBJ2-1; no clear D gene. Germline V gene sequence: CDR1 LGHNA, CDR2 YNFKEQ. Trimming left V 1 base short and J 6 bases short, with 10 bases between. There are 14 residues in the CDR3.

The rearrangement uses TRBV5-1 and TRBJ2-1; 10 bases map to TRBD1. The J segment lost 9 bases and the V segment lost 4 bases, leaving 7 bases of the junction unmatched. The CDR3 is made up of 14 amino acids. Per germline, CDR1 SGHRS and CDR2 YFSETQ. The CDR3 DNA follows: TGCGCCAGCAGCCGAATGGACAGGGGGTTTGAGCAGTTCTTC. It specifies CASSRMDRGFEQFF.

V usage is TRBV5-1 and J usage is TRBJ1-4; weak D call: TRBD1 (6 bases). Germline CDR1 is SGHRS and CDR2 is YFSETQ. The CDR3 is 14 amino acids. V lost 5 bases and J 8 bases, leaving 16 bases between the germline ends. Here the CDR3 reads CASRQGPTSEKLFF. Here the CDR3 DNA reads TGCGCCAGCAGACAGGGACCTACCAGCGAAAAACTGTTTTTT.

Concerning this clonotype: This may arise from a read error, as a much more abundant clone is one base away. V is TRBV7-6 and J is TRBJ2-3, with D possibly being TRBD1 (5 bases). The last part of the DNA fits TRBJ1-5 better; the J call may be wrong. In germline, CDR1 is SGHVS, CDR2 FNYEAQ. CDR3 length equals 15 residues. The DNA of the CDR3 is TGTGCCAGCAGCTTAACTAGCGTGGACACAGATACGCAGCATTTT. Translating gives CASSLTSVDTDTQHF.

This clonotype appeared a few times. V gene TRBV5-1 combines with J gene TRBJ2-3, with TRBD2 matching 8 bases. Per germline, CDR1 SGHRS and CDR2 YFSETQ. The CDR3 totals 14 residues. The V gene end was trimmed by 5 bases and the J gene end by 6 bases; junction bases not matched to a gene: 8. CDR3 coding DNA: TGCGCCAGCAGGATTCCCGGGGGGGGCGATACGCAGTATTTT. Translating it yields CASRIPGGGDTQYF.

Only one count was recorded for this clonotype. This chain joins TRBV7-9 and TRBJ1-1; D ambiguous. The CDR3 loop spans 17 amino acids. Trimming cost V 1 base and J 0 bases, with 15 bases left between them. Germline CDR1 is SEHNR and CDR2 is FQNEAQ (reference sequence). The CDR3 nucleotides are TGTGCCAGCAGCTTAGGATGGGGAGCGGGGATGAACACTGAAGCTTTCTTT. It is translated as CASSLGWGAGMNTEAFF. The entire variable domain, with the rest obtained from reference TRBV7-9 and TRBJ1-1, is as follows: DTGVSQNPRHKITKRGQNVTFRCDPISEHNRLYWYRQTLGQGPEFLTYFQNEAQLEKSRLLSDRFSAERPKGSFSTLEIQRTEQGDSAMYLCASSLGWGAGMNTEAFFGQGTRLTVV.

The rearrangement uses TRBV19 and TRBJ2-1; D unresolved. Germline-derived CDR1 and CDR2 are LNHDA and SQIVND (reference sequence). The V end was cut by 8 bases, the J end by 8 bases, with 16 bases between. The CDR3 consists of 13 residues. The CDR3 region is CASARASHYEQFF. In DNA form, the CDR3 reads TGTGCCAGTGCTCGGGCATCTCACTATGAGCAGTTCTTC.

The chain combines TRBV7-3 with TRBJ2-5; 8 positions agree with TRBD2. The junction had 6 bases not matched to a gene; V was cut back by 5 bases and J by 1 base. This CDR3 contains 15 residues. CDR1 and CDR2 (germline): SGHTA, FQGTGA. The CDR3 DNA reads as TGTGCCAGCAGCCGGTTAGCGGGGCTCCAAGAGACCCAGTACTTC. This translates into CASSRLAGLQETQYF. Filled out from reference TRBV7-3 and TRBJ2-5, the complete variable domain reads GAGVSQTPSNKVTEKGKYVELRCDPISGHTALYWYRQSLGQGPEFLIYFQGTGAADDSGLPNDRFFAVRPEGSVSTLKIQRTERGDSAVYLCASSRLAGLQETQYFGPGTRLLVL.

This sequence joins TRBV19 and TRBJ2-1; 9 bases align to TRBD2. Trimming cost V 8 bases and J 7 bases; bases outside gene matches: 12. CDR3 length equals 15 residues. The germline CDR1 and CDR2 sequences are LNHDA and SQIVND (reference sequence). CDR3 sequence (DNA): TGTGCCAGTTCCCTTAGCGGGGGCTTAGGGAATGAGCAGTTCTTC. Translating gives CASSLSGGLGNEQFF.

The chain joins TRBV12-3 or TRBV12-4 to TRBJ2-7, with TRBD2 matching 12 bases. The V and J ends lost 3 bases and 7 bases, in that order; junction bases with no gene match: 13. CDR3 size: 17 residues. CDR3 in DNA: TGTGCCAGCAGTTTCGGCCCGCTAGCGGGAGGGCCTTGGGAGCAGTACTTC. It encodes CASSFGPLAGGPWEQYF.

This chain links TRBV7-8 with TRBJ2-2; D not certain. Trimming stripped 0 bases from V and 4 bases from J, with 9 bases between. The CDR3 sequence is 15 residues long. CDR1 and CDR2 (germline): SGHVS, FQNEAQ. The DNA of the CDR3 is TGTGCCAGCAGCTTAGCGGTCGGGCTCACCGGGGAGCTGTTTTTT. Translated, it gives CASSLAVGLTGELFF.

J is TRBJ2-5 and V is TRBV12-3 or TRBV12-4; TRBD1 agrees at 10 bases. The CDR3 length is 15 residues. V gave up 4 bases and J gave up 5 bases; unmatched junction bases: 7. Written as DNA, the CDR3 is TGTGCCAGCAGTTCCCGGGACAGGGGTTCGGAGACCCAGTACTTC. Its protein is CASSSRDRGSETQYF.

The gene calls are TRBV24-1 and TRBJ2-1; 12 nucleotides match TRBD2. V dropped 4 bases and J dropped 8; count of bases not matched to a gene: 8. The germline V gene encodes CDR1 KGHDR and CDR2 SFDVKD. CDR3 length: 16 residues. The CDR3 here is CATSDFPGLAGYEQFF. The DNA for the CDR3 is TGTGCCACCAGTGACTTCCCGGGACTAGCGGGCTATGAGCAGTTCTTC.